The clone carrying this TCR beta chain was detected a few times. The antigen remains unidentified. This record belongs to a study of T cell repertoires in cytomegalovirus infection. Study information: An indication of both CMV infection and matching HLA type came from public TCR beta signatures.

V was clipped by 4 bases and J by 1 base, with 7 bases between them. The germline V gene encodes CDR1 LGHNA and CDR2 YSLEER. CDR3 length equals 13 residues. Each CDR3 protein gets one entry after TCRdb re-called the reads with MiXCR. The table lists 200,000 to 300,000 distinct CDR3 sequences, 5% to 8.5% of them singletons. The study, taken as a whole, reports: Carriers of CMV plus the relevant HLA were identified by cumulative public TCR beta family frequency. What dominated the ex vivo response were HLA-C-restricted CMV-specific TCR beta clonotypes.

This chain uses TRBV4-3 with TRBJ1-1; D gene ambiguous. The sequence was collected from a human donor in good health (CMV status not recorded). Some clones in this sample may be carry-over from other donors' samples. The sequenced sample consisted of PBMCs. The CDR3 bases are TGCGCCAGCAGCCCTCTTGAGAACACTGAAGCTTTCTTT. It translates to CASSPLENTEAFF.